This TCR beta chain was observed in a study of post-analysis software for immune sequencing data. Study context: Recorded subtypes: relapsing-remitting, secondary progressive, progressive-relapsing; some patients unannotated. Study-level points and caveats: Controls showed lower frequencies than patients for several TRBV segments, and TRBV5-6, TRBV5-1 and TRBV20-1 were among these. Compared with controls, patients showed significantly lower normalized Chao1 diversity. When the samples were clustered directly with F measure, those that had been prepared in the same batch showed strong co-clustering.

A word on this clonotype: Its specificity is not known.

Included in the TCR beta cDNA libraries were unique molecular identifiers. T cells numbering about 0.85 to 10 million gave rise to around 460,000 cDNA molecules. A single record per CDR3 protein comes from TCRdb applying MiXCR to the PCR reads. The sample lists roughly 800,000 distinct CDR3 sequences, about 50% seen once, with around 4.5% in the top ten. Germline CDR1 SGHRS, CDR2 YFSETQ. There are 13 residues in the CDR3. The sequencing sample was made of blood. The TCR originated in a girl aged 10 to 17 with multiple sclerosis. V gene TRBV5-1 combines with J gene TRBJ2-7; no reliable D call. The J call is doubtful: the DNA matches TRBJ2-5 better. For the CDR3, the DNA is TGCGCCAGCAGCTGGGAAGTGCGAGAGACCCAGTACTTC. Translating it yields CASSWEVRETQYF.